The sequence of this T cell receptor (beta chain) was determined in a study of post-analysis software for immune sequencing data. Findings and limits, study-wide: Controls showed lower frequencies than patients for roughly five TRBV segments, and TRBV5-6, TRBV5-1 and TRBV20-1 were among these.

Remarks on this clonotype: Its antigen is unidentified.

Germline V gene sequence: CDR1 SGHRS, CDR2 YFSETQ. The CDR3 has 16 residues. V trimming: 4 bases; J trimming: 8 bases; junction bases outside the gene matches: 12. Tagging with unique molecular identifiers was a feature of the TCR beta cDNA libraries. T cells numbering about 0.9 to 11 million yielded 450,000 to 600,000 cDNA molecules. TCRdb independently ran MiXCR on the PCR reads; one entry per CDR3 protein. Of about 820,000 distinct CDR3 sequences listed, roughly 58% were seen once; the top ten hold around 4.5%. The sequence was collected from a girl between 10 and 17 years old with multiple sclerosis. This rearrangement joins TRBV5-1 to TRBJ2-1; 10 bases align to TRBD2. The sequencing sample was made of blood. The CDR3 spells CASSLRTSGKRDEQFF. CDR3 bases: TGCGCCAGCAGCCTTCGGACTAGCGGAAAACGCGATGAGCAGTTCTTC.